A selection of T cell receptor beta chains follows, all from one sample in a study of identical twins. TCRdb re-analysed the 5' RACE reads in MiXCR, keeping a single row per CDR3 protein. The table has under 250,000 distinct CDR3 sequences, roughly 7.5% seen once. These data also formed part of another study, on yellow fever vaccine responses in identical twins.

The sequenced sample was CD8+ T cells sorted from blood. The receptors derive from a woman younger than 35 in good health. Each CDR3 is given with its conserved first and last residue. Fields, in order: clone size, V gene, D gene, J gene, CDR3 protein, CDR3 DNA. The D gene is left open where the match is weak. Clone size appears in some rows only: once, few, many, or a class for an expanded clone.

>many|TRBV12-5|-|TRBJ2-7
CASAISYEQYF
TGTGCTAGTGCCATTAGCTACGAGCAGTACTTC
>-|TRBV15|-|TRBJ1-2
CATSRDRTNYGYTF
TGTGCCACCAGCAGAGACCGAACTAACTATGGCTACACCTTC
>-|TRBV7-9|-|TRBJ1-1
CASSSPDFAGTEAFF
TGTGCCAGCAGCAGCCCAGACTTCGCGGGCACTGAAGCTTTCTTT
>many|TRBV5-6|-|TRBJ2-7
CASSLGAGYEQYF
TGTGCCAGCAGCTTGGGGGCAGGCTACGAGCAGTACTTC
>-|TRBV7-9|TRBD2|TRBJ2-1
CASSTPAGDREQFF
TGTGCCAGCAGCACCCCCGCGGGGGATCGAGAGCAGTTCTTC
>few|TRBV28|-|TRBJ1-2
CASSPNRRNYGYTF
TGTGCCAGCAGTCCCAACAGGAGAAACTATGGCTACACCTTC
>many|TRBV7-9|-|TRBJ1-4
CASSSHLGSVGEKLFF
TGTGCCAGCAGCTCACATTTGGGCAGCGTGGGCGAAAAACTGTTTTTT
>many|TRBV28|-|TRBJ2-1
CASSLTRANNEQFF
TGTGCCAGCAGTTTAACCAGGGCGAACAATGAGCAGTTCTTC
>many|TRBV5-1|-|TRBJ2-7
CASSPLTDSRTYEQYF
TGCGCCAGCAGCCCACTAACGGACAGCCGAACCTACGAGCAGTACTTC
>many|TRBV7-9|-|TRBJ2-1
CASSLEAPTYNEQFF
TGTGCCAGCAGCTTAGAGGCCCCAACCTACAATGAGCAGTTCTTC
>few|TRBV20-1|-|TRBJ2-1
CSARKSLLEGARRGGDEQFF
TGCAGTGCTAGAAAGAGTCTTCTGGAGGGAGCGCGTAGGGGTGGGGATGAGCAGTTCTTC
>many|TRBV6-1|-|TRBJ2-2
CASSRDSVPTTGELFF
TGTGCCAGCAGCAGGGACTCCGTCCCTACCACCGGGGAGCTGTTTTTT
>many|TRBV7-8|TRBD1|TRBJ2-1
CASSLARQGWSYNEQFF
TGTGCCAGCAGCTTAGCCCGACAGGGGTGGTCCTACAATGAGCAGTTCTTC
>many|TRBV6-4|-|TRBJ2-3
CASSDKSTDTQYF
TGTGCCAGCAGTGACAAGAGCACAGATACGCAGTATTTT
>-|TRBV29-1|TRBD2|TRBJ2-2
CSVPTSGSPGELFF
TGCAGCGTGCCGACTAGCGGGAGTCCCGGGGAGCTGTTTTTT
>many|TRBV29-1|TRBD2|TRBJ2-1
CSMGLAQYNEQFF
TGCAGCATGGGACTAGCGCAATACAATGAGCAGTTCTTC
>-|TRBV29-1|TRBD2|TRBJ2-7
CSVEGGGKRGDSYEQYF
TGCAGCGTTGAAGGAGGGGGAAAGCGGGGGGACTCCTACGAGCAGTACTTC
>-|TRBV29-1|TRBD2|TRBJ2-7
CSVEDGRERPYEQYF
TGCAGCGTTGAAGATGGGCGGGAGAGGCCCTACGAGCAGTACTTC
>few|TRBV20-1|-|TRBJ2-2
CSARGSGQVNTGELFF
TGCAGTGCTAGAGGCAGCGGCCAAGTCAACACCGGGGAGCTGTTTTTT
>-|TRBV6-1|-|TRBJ2-3
CASSERDRSTDTQYF
TGTGCCAGCAGTGAAAGAGACAGGAGCACAGATACGCAGTATTTT
>few|TRBV28|-|TRBJ2-1
CASSLIVDNEQFF
TGTGCCAGCAGTTTGATAGTCGACAATGAGCAGTTCTTC
>few|TRBV20-1|TRBD1|TRBJ2-1
CSADRGYGNEQFF
TGCAGTGCAGACAGGGGGTATGGGAATGAGCAGTTCTTC
>-|TRBV27|-|TRBJ2-2
CASNQRRGVGELFF
TGTGCCAGCAACCAAAGGCGGGGTGTCGGGGAGCTGTTTTTT
>many|TRBV5-1|-|TRBJ2-7
CASSLGPLAEALYEQYF
TGCGCCAGCAGCTTGGGCCCCTTAGCCGAGGCTTTGTACGAGCAGTACTTC
>few|TRBV14|TRBD2|TRBJ2-3
CASSQGAGGPWGGGTDTQYF
TGTGCCAGCAGCCAAGGAGCGGGAGGGCCTTGGGGAGGTGGCACAGATACGCAGTATTTT
>-|TRBV2|-|TRBJ2-5
CASSDDSRGQETQYF
TGTGCCAGCAGCGACGACTCGCGGGGTCAAGAGACCCAGTACTTC
>many|TRBV27|-|TRBJ1-2
CASSLNYGYTF
TGTGCCAGCAGTCTTAACTATGGCTACACCTTC
>many|TRBV7-6|TRBD2|TRBJ2-3
CASSLRSREGSTDTQYF
TGTGCCAGCAGCTTACGGTCTCGGGAGGGGAGCACAGATACGCAGTATTTT
>-|TRBV2|-|TRBJ2-3
CASVRSTDTQYF
TGTGCCAGCGTACGGAGCACAGATACGCAGTATTTT
>few|TRBV6-5|-|TRBJ2-7
CASSYYRQPLAGVGEQYF
TGTGCCAGCAGTTACTACCGACAGCCCCTGGCTGGGGTCGGCGAGCAGTACTTC
>-|TRBV11-2|TRBD1|TRBJ2-7
CASSLDVTGGYEQYF
TGTGCCAGCAGCTTAGATGTGACAGGGGGGTACGAGCAGTACTTC
>-|TRBV7-7|-|TRBJ2-2
CASSPLRGDLTGELFF
TGTGCCAGCAGCCCTCTCAGGGGAGATTTGACCGGGGAGCTGTTTTTT
>-|TRBV20-1|-|TRBJ2-7
CSARDPASYEQYF
TGCAGTGCTAGAGATCCAGCCTCCTACGAGCAGTACTTC
>-|TRBV7-6|TRBD2|TRBJ2-7
CASSSRLAGALSYEQYF
TGTGCCAGCAGCTCCCGACTAGCGGGAGCCCTCTCCTACGAGCAGTACTTC
>-|TRBV4-1|-|TRBJ1-1
CASSQDDTEAFF
TGCGCCAGCAGCCAAGATGACACTGAAGCTTTCTTT
>few|TRBV6-5|-|TRBJ1-6
CASSNVDRDNSPLHF
TGTGCCAGCAGTAACGTCGACAGAGATAATTCACCCCTCCACTTT
>-|TRBV24-1|-|TRBJ2-2
CATSVTGELFF
TGTGCCACCAGCGTAACCGGGGAGCTGTTTTTT